The clone carrying this T cell receptor (beta chain) has a handful of counts. Constant-region priming of around 500 ng total RNA yielded TCR beta cDNA. Three rounds of nested multiplex PCR with slightly modified ARM-PCR produced TCR beta libraries. It was with TRBV1-TRBV30 forward primers and a C-beta reverse primer that the first two PCR rounds were run, at approximately 10 cycles each. TCRdb called the multiplex PCR reads again in MiXCR, with one record for every CDR3 protein. Of about 320,000 distinct CDR3 sequences in the sample, 58% were seen once. V was shortened by 4 bases and J by 5 bases, with 13 bases between the two germline ends. The germline V gene has CDR1 SGHDT and CDR2 YYEEEE. The CDR3 covers 14 residues. The data are from a study of tumor-infiltrating lymphocytes in primary liver carcinoma. Unsorted whole blood yielded the blood RNA, and germline DNA was also extracted. In advance of surgery, roughly 4 milliliters of peripheral blood were collected.

The sequence was collected from a young woman with primary liver carcinoma and hepatitis B virus infection. The chain carries TRBV5-6 and TRBJ2-1; D is ambiguous. The specimen was peripheral blood. The DNA for the CDR3 is TGTGCCAGCAGCCCCAGAAATGTGGACAATGAGCAGTTCTTC. Translating gives CASSPRNVDNEQFF.